What follows are 27 T cell receptor beta chains derived from one specimen sequenced in a study of shared clonotypes between healthy human individuals. TCRdb's copy holds only in-frame clones and misses some; the assay was immunoSEQ multiplex PCR. The sample yields hundreds of thousands of clones, over 65% seen once. Sample: memory CD4+ T cells sorted from blood. Subset described: CD45RA-negative fraction. The receptor source for this set is a young woman in good health.

The count of this clone is one. Other DNA sequences from this sample encode an identical CDR3 as well. This sequence joins TRBV5-1 and TRBJ2-7, with D possibly matching TRBD1 (6 bases). The CDR3 spans 12 residues. V was clipped by 4 bases and J by 6 bases, with 11 bases between them. From germline, CDR1 is SGHRS and CDR2 YFSETQ. In DNA form, the CDR3 reads TGCGCCAGCAGCCCGACAGGTGCCGAGCAGTACTTC. It translates to CASSPTGAEQYF.

The chain carries TRBV27 and TRBJ2-7; 12 bases agree with TRBD2. Germline CDR1 reads MNHEY; CDR2 reads SMNVEV (reference sequence). V gave up 6 bases and J gave up 12 bases; unmatched junction bases: 9. The CDR3 loop spans 13 amino acids. CDR3 bases: TGTGCCAGCAGGGTGACTAGCGGGAGTATTACGTACTTC. Protein sequence: CASRVTSGSITYF.

This clone has more than one count but fewer than ten. The V gene is TRBV10-3, the J gene TRBJ1-5; 7 bases fit TRBD1. The V gene end was trimmed by 0 bases and the J gene end by 5 bases; junction bases not matched to a gene: 10. Per the germline V gene, CDR1 is ENHRY and CDR2 is SYGVKD. The CDR3 loop spans 17 amino acids. The CDR3 DNA reads as TGTGCCATCAGTGAGTCGACTCAGGGGGGGCGGCATCAGCCCCAGCATTTT. Its protein product is CAISESTQGGRHQPQHF.

This clone was found a few times. The CDR3 loop is CASSLVVGAGVGQFF. DNA for the CDR3: TGTGCCAGCAGTTTGGTGGTAGGCGCCGGGGTCGGGCAGTTCTTC. The V and J genes are TRBV27 and TRBJ2-1; TRBD2 might be the D (5 bases). This CDR3 has 15 residues. Germline V gene lookup returns CDR1 MNHEY and CDR2 SMNVEV (reference sequence). V lost 3 bases to trimming and J lost 12 bases, with 21 bases between them.

This clone came up once. The V gene is TRBV7-9, the J gene TRBJ2-1; 8 nucleotides match TRBD2. V gave up 5 bases and J gave up 3 bases; unmatched junction bases: 12. CDR1 is SEHNR and CDR2 is FQNEAQ in the germline V gene (reference sequence). The CDR3 has 17 residues. CDR3 coding DNA: TGTGCCAGCAGCCTGAGAGGTAGGACTAGCCGCTACAATGAGCAGTTCTTC. As protein: CASSLRGRTSRYNEQFF.

This clone has a count of ten or more. V and J are TRBV15 and TRBJ1-2; TRBD1 aligns across 9 bases. Germline lookup yields CDR1 LNHNV and CDR2 YYDKDF (reference sequence). After removal of 5 bases from V and 7 bases from J, the junction contained 5 bases not matched to a gene. This CDR3 has 13 residues. CDR3 in amino acids: CATSVGDRAGYTF. The CDR3 DNA reads TGTGCCACCAGCGTCGGGGACAGGGCTGGCTACACCTTC.

Worth noting for this clone: Other DNA sequences in the same sample also yield this CDR3. The gene calls are TRBV28 and TRBJ2-7; TRBD2 is a possible D gene (5 bases). V lost 5 bases and J lost 4, with 12 bases in between. The CDR3 spans 13 residues. CDR1 and CDR2 (germline): MDHEN, SYDVKM. Written as DNA, the CDR3 is TGTGCCAGCAGTCCCAGCCGCGGGTACGAGCAGTACTTC. Translating it yields CASSPSRGYEQYF.

The genes are TRBV28 and TRBJ1-3; no clear D gene. Germline V CDR1 and CDR2: MDHEN, SYDVKM. The CDR3 consists of 17 residues. Trimming cost V 6 bases and J 3 bases, with 21 bases left between them. CDR3 sequence (DNA): TGTGCCAGCAGCCAGCCTGCAGGAGGTCTAGGTGGAAACACCATATATTTT. As protein: CASSQPAGGLGGNTIYF.

The V call is TRBV6-1, the J call TRBJ2-7, with D maybe TRBD2 (5 bases). CDR3 length: 10 residues. The V end was cut by 9 bases, the J end by 5 bases, with 8 bases between. Germline V gene lookup returns CDR1 MNHNS and CDR2 SASEGT. The chain's CDR3 is CARTTHEQYF. The CDR3 region has the DNA TGTGCCAGGACTACCCACGAGCAGTACTTC.

J is TRBJ1-1 and V is TRBV11-2; D is perhaps TRBD1 (5 bases). The germline V gene encodes CDR1 SGHAT and CDR2 FQNNGV. The CDR3 spans 16 residues. Trimming took 1 base from V and 5 from J, leaving 17 bases between them. CDR3 DNA: TGTGCCAGCAGCTTAGTTATCAGGGCGAGTGGGACTGAAGCTTTCTTT. Translation: CASSLVIRASGTEAFF.

V gene TRBV5-4 combines with J gene TRBJ2-7, with no clear D. Germline CDR1 SGHNT, CDR2 YYREEE (reference sequence). Trimming took off 4 bases at V and 1 base at J, with 12 bases between the two ends. This CDR3 comprises 14 residues. CDR3 sequence: CASSLGFGSYEQYF. The CDR3, as DNA: TGTGCCAGCAGCCTTGGATTTGGTTCCTACGAGCAGTACTTC.

This chain connects TRBV5-4 to TRBJ1-1; a possible D gene is TRBD1 (5 bases). The V and J ends lost 1 base and 2 bases respectively, with 12 bases between them. Germline loops: CDR1 SGHNT, CDR2 YYREEE (reference sequence). This CDR3 has 15 residues. CDR3 nucleotide sequence: TGTGCCAGCAGCTTGAATTCGGGGGGTAACACTGAAGCTTTCTTT. Translating it yields CASSLNSGGNTEAFF.

The chain has TRBV9 and TRBJ2-2; 8 bases match TRBD2. Unmatched junction bases numbered 3, after V lost 0 bases and J lost 5 bases. Per germline, CDR1 SGDLS and CDR2 YYNGEE. The CDR3 has 15 residues. The CDR3 sequence is CASSVVAGKTGELFF. The DNA for the CDR3 is TGTGCCAGCAGCGTAGTAGCGGGAAAAACCGGGGAGCTGTTTTTT. The whole variable domain, filled in from reference TRBV9 and TRBJ2-2, reads DSGVTQTPKHLITATGQRVTLRCSPRSGDLSVYWYQQSLDQGLQFLIQYYNGEERAKGNILERFSAQQFPDLHSELNLSSLELGDSALYFCASSVVAGKTGELFFGEGSRLTVL.

CDR3 residues: CASSETRDQPQHF. Here the CDR3 DNA reads TGTGCCAGCAGTGAAACGAGGGATCAGCCCCAGCATTTT. The genes are TRBV6-1 and TRBJ1-5, with D unresolved. The CDR3 sequence is 13 residues long. V lost 2 bases and J lost 5, with 7 bases in between. The germline gives CDR1 MNHNS, CDR2 SASEGT.

The rearrangement links TRBV27 to TRBJ1-5; possibly TRBD1 for D (5 bases). The CDR3 consists of 15 residues. The germline V gene has CDR1 MNHEY and CDR2 SMNVEV (reference sequence). Trimming pared 2 bases from V and 8 bases from J, leaving 16 bases between. The CDR3 here is CASSLRGYSNEPQHF. CDR3 coding DNA: TGTGCCAGCAGTTTACGGGGGTACTCGAATGAGCCCCAGCATTTT.

The V call is TRBV19, the J call TRBJ2-3; 10 positions agree with TRBD2. CDR1 is LNHDA, CDR2 SQIVND, per germline (reference sequence). The CDR3 consists of 16 residues. The V gene end was trimmed by 7 bases and the J gene end by 4 bases; junction bases not matched to a gene: 11. This chain's CDR3 is CASNSYSSGSADTQYF. The CDR3 DNA reads TGTGCCAGTAATTCTTACTCTAGCGGGAGTGCAGATACGCAGTATTTT.

This CDR3 reads CASSPPRRLAGVHASQYF. CDR3 in DNA: TGTGCCAGCAGCCCCCCCAGACGACTAGCGGGAGTCCATGCGTCCCAGTACTTC. The chain links TRBV7-8 to TRBJ2-5, with 12 nucleotides matching TRBD2. CDR1 and CDR2 (germline): SGHVS, FQNEAQ. This CDR3 is 18 amino acids long. The ends lost 5 bases at V and 9 bases at J; junction bases unmatched: 19.

Comment on this clone: This sample includes further DNA sequences coding for the same CDR3. The CDR3: CASSGGREQETQYF. In DNA, the CDR3 is TGCGCCAGCAGCGGGGGGAGGGAGCAAGAGACCCAGTACTTC. The J gene is TRBJ2-5, the V gene TRBV5-1; the match to TRBD2 covers 7 bases. This CDR3 has 14 amino acids. V shed 4 bases and J 2 bases; nucleotides not matched to a gene: 5. The germline V gene has CDR1 SGHRS and CDR2 YFSETQ.

The chain links TRBV11-2 to TRBJ1-2; 7 bases match TRBD1. V gave up 5 bases and J gave up 4 bases; unmatched junction bases: 4. The CDR3 runs to 13 residues. CDR1 and CDR2 from the germline V gene are SGHAT and FQNNGV. CDR3 nucleotides: TGTGCCAGCAGCCCGGGACAGACCTATGGCTACACCTTC. Its protein product is CASSPGQTYGYTF.

The chain joins TRBV5-6 to TRBJ2-2, with D possibly TRBD1 on 5 matching bases. V lost 4 bases and J lost 1, with 11 bases in between. Germline lookup yields CDR1 SGHDT and CDR2 YYEEEE. The CDR3 is 15 residues long. This CDR3 is CASSTRGRNTGELFF. CDR3 bases: TGTGCCAGCAGCACAAGGGGCAGGAACACCGGGGAGCTGTTTTTT.

The count of this clone is one. The genes are TRBV28 and TRBJ2-7, with TRBD1 as a possible D gene (6 bases). Germline V CDR1 and CDR2: MDHEN, SYDVKM. Trimming left V 6 bases short and J 5 bases short, with 17 bases between. The CDR3 extends over 14 amino acids. CDR3 sequence reads: CASSSGQPPNEQYF. As DNA, the CDR3 is TGTGCCAGCAGCTCCGGACAGCCTCCTAACGAGCAGTACTTC.

V usage is TRBV5-1 and J usage is TRBJ2-3; maybe TRBD2 (5 bases). This CDR3 has 16 amino acids. The V end was cut by 1 base, the J end by 1 base, with 13 bases between. The germline gives CDR1 SGHRS, CDR2 YFSETQ. The CDR3 region is CASSLMRATRTDTQYF. The CDR3 region has the DNA TGCGCCAGCAGCTTGATGAGGGCCACTCGCACAGATACGCAGTATTTT.

This clone was seen a handful of times. CDR3 in DNA: TGCGCCAGCAGCCCGAGATGGGGAGTTGGAGGCTACACCTTC. It codes for CASSPRWGVGGYTF. The chain uses TRBV4-1 and TRBJ1-2; no firm D call. CDR1 and CDR2 (germline): MGHRA, YSYEKL. CDR3 length: 14 residues. V lost 4 bases to trimming and J lost 8 bases, with 17 bases between them.

The chain uses TRBV19 and TRBJ1-5; the match to TRBD1 covers 12 bases. Germline-derived CDR1 and CDR2 are LNHDA and SQIVND (reference sequence). This CDR3 has 17 residues. Losses at the gene ends were 10 bases for V and 2 bases for J; bases not matched to a gene: 12. CDR3 region: CATAGTGGVRGNQPQHF. As DNA, the CDR3 is TGTGCCACCGCCGGGACAGGGGGCGTTAGGGGCAATCAGCCCCAGCATTTT.

The chain combines TRBV10-1 with TRBJ1-5; 9 bases line up with TRBD1. CDR3 length equals 16 residues. CDR1 and CDR2 from the germline V gene are WNHNN and SYGVQD (reference sequence). V gave up 2 bases and J gave up 6 bases; unmatched junction bases: 8. CDR3 protein: CASSEMRQGEGQPQHF. CDR3 nucleotide sequence: TGCGCCAGCAGTGAGATGCGACAGGGGGAAGGTCAGCCCCAGCATTTT.

With respect to this clone: The identical CDR3 is also encoded by other nucleotide sequences in the sample. This chain connects TRBV6-4 to TRBJ2-2, with D maybe TRBD1 (5 bases). Trimming cost V 6 bases and J 5 bases, with 10 bases left between them. CDR3 length: 13 residues. Germline V gives CDR1 MRHNA, CDR2 SNTAGT. Here the CDR3 reads CASSSQGTGELFF. The DNA for the CDR3 is TGTGCCAGCAGCAGCCAGGGTACCGGGGAGCTGTTTTTT.

This clone was detected many times. The V and J genes are TRBV5-6 and TRBJ2-1, with a possible D match to TRBD1 (6 bases). The CDR3 is 16 residues long. Germline-derived CDR1 and CDR2 are SGHDT and YYEEEE. V lost 4 bases and J lost 7, with 21 bases in between. CDR3 sequence (DNA): TGTGCCAGCAGCCCGGGGCCAGGGGTCATTTTAAATGAGCAGTTCTTC. Amino acid sequence: CASSPGPGVILNEQFF.